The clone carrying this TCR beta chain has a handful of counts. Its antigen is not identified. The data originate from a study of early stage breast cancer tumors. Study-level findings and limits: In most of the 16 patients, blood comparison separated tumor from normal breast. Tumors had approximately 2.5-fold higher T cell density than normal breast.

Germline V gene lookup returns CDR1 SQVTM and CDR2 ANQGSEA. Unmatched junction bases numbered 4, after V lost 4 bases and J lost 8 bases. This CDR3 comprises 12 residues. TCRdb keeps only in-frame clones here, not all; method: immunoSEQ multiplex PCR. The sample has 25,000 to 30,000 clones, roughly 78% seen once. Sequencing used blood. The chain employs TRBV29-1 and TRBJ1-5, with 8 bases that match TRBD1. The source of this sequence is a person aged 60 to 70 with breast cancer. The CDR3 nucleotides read TGCAGCGTTGGACAGGGGACCGAGCCCCAGCATTTT. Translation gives CSVGQGTEPQHF.